A single sample is the source of the 3 T cell receptor beta chains below, sequenced in a study of blood T cell repertoires in COVID-19 (TCRdb year 2020). The library was prepared using the immunoSEQ multiplex PCR assay. This immuneACCESS table, as held by TCRdb, lists in-frame sequences with V and J called but not all clones. Of the missing ones, under half trace to an unresolved V gene in checked studies; the others have no known cause. Here the sample has a few hundred thousand clones; roughly 84% occur a single time. The ten largest make up roughly 3.1% of the sample. The material sequenced was peripheral blood. These receptors were taken from a woman between 18 and 29 years old with acute or convalescent COVID-19.

The chain has TRBV12-3 or TRBV12-4 and TRBJ2-7, with D unclear. Trimming removed 2 bases from V and 1 base from J, with 6 bases in between. The CDR3 loop spans 13 amino acids. CDR3 protein: CASSLSKSYEQYF. The CDR3 DNA reads TGTGCCAGCAGTTTATCAAAATCCTACGAGCAGTACTTC.

This chain uses TRBV18 with TRBJ1-2; 7 bases line up with TRBD1. Germline CDR1 KGHSH, CDR2 LQKENI. V shed 2 bases and J 0 bases; nucleotides not matched to a gene: 0. The CDR3 has 14 amino acids. CDR3 in DNA: TGTGCCAGCTCACCAGGGACAGCTAACTATGGCTACACCTTC. It is translated as CASSPGTANYGYTF. The full variable domain, with the rest looked up from reference TRBV18 and TRBJ1-2, is NAGVMQNPRHLVRRRGQEARLRCSPMKGHSHVYWYRQLPEEGLKFMVYLQKENIIDESGMPKERFSAEFPKEGPSILRIQQVVRGDSAAYFCASSPGTANYGYTFGSGTRLTVV.

The chain employs TRBV4-1 and TRBJ1-1, with D possibly matching TRBD1 (5 bases). V was trimmed by 3 bases and J by 3 bases, leaving 14 bases between them. CDR1 is MGHRA and CDR2 is YSYEKL in the germline V gene. The CDR3 loop spans 15 amino acids. The CDR3 DNA follows: TGCGCCAGCAGCCAGGGGGGGGACGGCTACACTGAAGCTTTCTTT. This gives the protein CASSQGGDGYTEAFF.